Below, 9 T cell receptor beta chains from the same sample are listed, as sequenced in a study of Ad26.COV2.S vaccination and SARS-CoV-2 variants. Treatment here: around 19 received Ad26.COV2.S at low or high dose, single or two shots; 5 received placebo; per-sample allocation not given. Day 63 after the first vaccine or placebo injection was the time point for sampling. The data were produced by immunoSEQ multiplex PCR, yet TCRdb's version contains in-frame clones alone and is incomplete. The sample contains some 450,000 clones, 90% of which appear only once. The sample in question was peripheral blood, obtained in a trial of Ad26.COV2.S vaccine versus placebo. Source of these receptors: a person aged 18-65 years who received the Ad26.COV2.S COVID-19 vaccine or a placebo.

The chain carries TRBV28 and TRBJ1-2, with 8 bases matching TRBD1. Unmatched junction bases numbered 7, after V lost 3 bases and J lost 4 bases. Looked up from germline, CDR1 is MDHEN and CDR2 is SYDVKM. The CDR3 is made up of 15 amino acids. CDR3 sequence (DNA): TGTGCCAGCAGTTTCATGACAGGGGAATCCTATGGCTACACCTTC. Translated: CASSFMTGESYGYTF.

The V gene is TRBV12-3 or TRBV12-4, the J gene TRBJ2-7; the D is unclear. Between the trimmed V and J ends, which lost 2 bases and 5 bases, there was a span of 10 bases. The CDR3 is 13 residues long. CDR3 bases: TGTGCCAGCAGTTTAAGGGTTCTCAACGAGCAGTACTTC. It encodes CASSLRVLNEQYF.

The rearrangement uses TRBV27 and TRBJ1-2; D gene unclear. This CDR3 has 9 amino acids. With 8 bases removed from V and 11 bases from J, the gap between germline ends came to 9 bases. The germline V gene encodes CDR1 MNHEY and CDR2 SMNVEV (reference sequence). The CDR3 nucleotides are TGTGCCAGCCCCCGCCCGTACACCTTC. Translation: CASPRPYTF.

This chain uses TRBV11-2 with TRBJ1-1; D might be TRBD1 (5 bases). Trimming took off 5 bases at V and 4 bases at J, with 8 bases between the two ends. Looked up from germline, CDR1 is SGHAT and CDR2 is FQNNGV. The CDR3 extends over 12 amino acids. The CDR3 sequence is CASSVGGTEAFF. CDR3 nucleotides: TGTGCCAGCAGCGTTGGGGGCACTGAAGCTTTCTTT.

This rearrangement joins TRBV19 to TRBJ1-5; D is perhaps TRBD1 (5 bases). The germline V and J ends were trimmed by 3 bases and 6 bases, with 30 bases remaining between them. Germline loops: CDR1 LNHDA, CDR2 SQIVND (reference sequence). The CDR3 length is 20 residues. CDR3 sequence (DNA): TGTGCCAGTAGTATCGGGGCTTCGACACTGTGGGTTCGAGAAAGTCAGCCCCAGCATTTT. Translated, it gives CASSIGASTLWVRESQPQHF.

This clone appeared once. The V gene is TRBV6-4, the J gene TRBJ2-3; 8 bases fit TRBD1. Germline CDR1 is MRHNA and CDR2 is SNTAGT. Trimming cost V 2 bases and J 4 bases; bases outside gene matches: 5. CDR3 length: 15 amino acids. CDR3 bases: TGTGCCAGCAGTGACAAGGGACAGGCAGCAGATACGCAGTATTTT. Amino acids: CASSDKGQAADTQYF.

The rearrangement uses TRBV24-1 and TRBJ2-1, with 7 bases aligning to TRBD2. CDR3 length: 15 amino acids. Germline assignment: CDR1 KGHDR and CDR2 SFDVKD. Trimming at V came to 1 base and at J to 8 bases, leaving 7 bases not matched to a gene. The CDR3 spells CATSDLGGRADEQFF. Written as DNA, the CDR3 is TGTGCCACCAGTGATTTAGGAGGGAGGGCGGATGAGCAGTTCTTC.

The J gene is TRBJ2-1, the V gene TRBV13, with 7 nucleotides matching TRBD2. The CDR3 runs 19 residues. V was pared by 0 bases and J by 0 bases, with 11 bases of the junction left unmatched. The germline gives CDR1 PRHDT, CDR2 FYEKMQ (reference sequence). In nucleotides, the CDR3 is TGTGCCAGCAGCTTAGGGCTAGCGGAGGCATGGAACTCCTACAATGAGCAGTTCTTC. It translates to CASSLGLAEAWNSYNEQFF. The whole variable domain, filled in from reference TRBV13 and TRBJ2-1, reads AAGVIQSPRHLIKEKRETATLKCYPIPRHDTVYWYQQGPGQDPQFLISFYEKMQSDKGSIPDRFSAQQFSDYHSELNMSSLELGDSALYFCASSLGLAEAWNSYNEQFFGPGTRLTVL.

The CDR3, as DNA: TGTGCCAGCAGCGTAGCTCTACAGGGGGAAGAAGGCGAGCAGTACTTC. It specifies CASSVALQGEEGEQYF. The chain is built from TRBV9 and TRBJ2-7; TRBD1 matches 8 bases. CDR1 and CDR2 (germline): SGDLS, YYNGEE. Trimming cost V 0 bases and J 6 bases; bases outside gene matches: 11. The CDR3 spans 16 residues.